One T cell receptor beta chain is described in this entry. What it binds is not known. The CDR3 is 15 amino acids. Losses at the gene ends were 3 bases for V and 7 bases for J; bases not matched to a gene: 10. In germline, CDR1 is KGHSH, CDR2 LQKENI. The data originate from a study of T cells in localized non-small cell lung cancer. Study conclusions and caveats: Uninvolved adjacent lung showed peak T cell clonality, exceeding tumor.

Produced via immunoSEQ multiplex PCR; TCRdb's table is partial and in-frame only. The sample consists of 23,000 or so clones, 80% to 85% of them appearing once. This chain joins TRBV18 and TRBJ2-7; TRBD1 aligns across 9 bases. The specimen was PBMCs, collected before any cancer treatment. This TCR was sampled from a man aged 35 to 69 with stage II lung adenocarcinoma. The CDR3 here is CASSPPPTGGGEQYF. CDR3 nucleotides: TGTGCCAGCTCACCCCCGCCGACAGGGGGTGGGGAGCAGTACTTC.